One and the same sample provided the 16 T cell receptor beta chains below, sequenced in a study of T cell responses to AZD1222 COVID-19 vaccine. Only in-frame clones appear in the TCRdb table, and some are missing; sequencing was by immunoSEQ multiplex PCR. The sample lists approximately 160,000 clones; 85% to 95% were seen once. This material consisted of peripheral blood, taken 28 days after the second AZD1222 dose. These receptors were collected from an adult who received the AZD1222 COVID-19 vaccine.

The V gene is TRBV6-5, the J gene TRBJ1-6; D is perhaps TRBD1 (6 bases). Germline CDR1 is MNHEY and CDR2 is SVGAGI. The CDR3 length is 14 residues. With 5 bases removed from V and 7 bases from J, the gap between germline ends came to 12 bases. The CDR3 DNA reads TGTGCCAGCAGTCCTGACAGGCCGAATTCACCCCTCCACTTT. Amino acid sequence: CASSPDRPNSPLHF.

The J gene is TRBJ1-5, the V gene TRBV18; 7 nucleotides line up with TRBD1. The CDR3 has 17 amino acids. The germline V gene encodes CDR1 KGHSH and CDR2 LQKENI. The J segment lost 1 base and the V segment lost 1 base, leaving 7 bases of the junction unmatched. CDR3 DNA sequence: TGTGCCAGCTCACCACAAGGAGGGGGCGGCAGCAATCAGCCCCAGCATTTT. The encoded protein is CASSPQGGGGSNQPQHF.

The CDR3 DNA follows: TGTGCCACCAGCAGAGATCTTCGAGCGGGAGTTGGCTACGAGCAGTACTTC. Its protein is CATSRDLRAGVGYEQYF. This sequence joins TRBV15 and TRBJ2-7; 8 nucleotides match TRBD2. The germline V gene has CDR1 LNHNV and CDR2 YYDKDF (reference sequence). This CDR3 spans 17 amino acids. After removal of 0 bases from V and 3 bases from J, the junction contained 10 bases not matched to a gene.

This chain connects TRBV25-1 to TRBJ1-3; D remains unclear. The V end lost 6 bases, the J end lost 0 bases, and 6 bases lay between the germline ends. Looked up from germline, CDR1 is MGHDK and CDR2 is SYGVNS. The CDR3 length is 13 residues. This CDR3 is CASSWGSGNTIYF. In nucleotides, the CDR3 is TGTGCCAGCAGCTGGGGCTCTGGAAACACCATATATTTT.

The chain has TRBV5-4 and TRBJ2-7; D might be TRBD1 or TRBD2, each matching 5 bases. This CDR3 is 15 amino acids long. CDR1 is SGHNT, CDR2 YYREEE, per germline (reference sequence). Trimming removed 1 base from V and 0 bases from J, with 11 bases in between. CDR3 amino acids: CASSLRDRTSYEQYF. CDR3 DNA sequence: TGTGCCAGCAGCTTGAGGGACCGAACCTCCTACGAGCAGTACTTC. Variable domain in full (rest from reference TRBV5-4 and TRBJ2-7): ETGVTQSPTHLIKTRGQQVTLRCSSQSGHNTVSWYQQALGQGPQFIFQYYREEENGRGNFPPRFSGLQFPNYSSELNVNALELDDSALYLCASSLRDRTSYEQYFGPGTRLTVT.

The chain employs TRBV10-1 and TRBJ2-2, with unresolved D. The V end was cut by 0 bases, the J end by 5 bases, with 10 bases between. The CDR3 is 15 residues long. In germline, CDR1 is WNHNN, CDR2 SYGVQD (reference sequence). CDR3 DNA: TGCGCCAGCAGTGAGTCGAAGTTGAATACCGGGGAGCTGTTTTTT. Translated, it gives CASSESKLNTGELFF.

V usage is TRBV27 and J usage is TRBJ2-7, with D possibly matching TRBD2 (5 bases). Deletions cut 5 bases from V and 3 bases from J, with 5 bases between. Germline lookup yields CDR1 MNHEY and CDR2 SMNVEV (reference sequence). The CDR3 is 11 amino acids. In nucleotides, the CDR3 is TGTGCCAGCAGTCGGGGCTACGAGCAGTACTTC. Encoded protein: CASSRGYEQYF.

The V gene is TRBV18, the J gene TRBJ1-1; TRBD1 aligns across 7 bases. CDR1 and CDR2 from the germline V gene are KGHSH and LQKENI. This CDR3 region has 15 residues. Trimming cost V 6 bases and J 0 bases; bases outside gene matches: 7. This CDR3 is CASSTDRTMNTEAFF. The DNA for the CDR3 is TGTGCCAGCTCCACGGACAGGACCATGAACACTGAAGCTTTCTTT.

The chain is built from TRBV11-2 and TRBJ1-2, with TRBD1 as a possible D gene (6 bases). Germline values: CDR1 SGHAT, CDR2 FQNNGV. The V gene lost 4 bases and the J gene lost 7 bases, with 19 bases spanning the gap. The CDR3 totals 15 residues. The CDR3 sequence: CASSSQGRTALGYTF. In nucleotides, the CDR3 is TGTGCCAGCAGCTCGCAGGGGAGGACAGCTCTTGGCTACACCTTC.

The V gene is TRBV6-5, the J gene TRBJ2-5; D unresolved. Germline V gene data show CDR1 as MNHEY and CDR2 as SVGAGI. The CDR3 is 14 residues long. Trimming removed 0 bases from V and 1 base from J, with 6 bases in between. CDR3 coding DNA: TGTGCCAGCAGTTACTCAGCGATCCAAGAGACCCAGTACTTC. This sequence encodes CASSYSAIQETQYF.

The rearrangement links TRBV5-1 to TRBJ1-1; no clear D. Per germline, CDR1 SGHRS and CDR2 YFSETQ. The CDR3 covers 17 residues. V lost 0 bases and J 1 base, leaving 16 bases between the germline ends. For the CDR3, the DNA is TGCGCCAGCAGCTTGGCGGGGTTGGGGAGCGGGAACACTGAAGCTTTCTTT. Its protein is CASSLAGLGSGNTEAFF.

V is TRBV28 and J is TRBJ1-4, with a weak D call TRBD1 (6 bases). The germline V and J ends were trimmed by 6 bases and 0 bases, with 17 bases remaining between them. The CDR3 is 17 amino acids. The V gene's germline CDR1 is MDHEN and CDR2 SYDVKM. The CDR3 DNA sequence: TGTGCCAGCAGCGAAGCGACAGGACGCCCAACTAATGAAAAACTGTTTTTT. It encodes CASSEATGRPTNEKLFF.

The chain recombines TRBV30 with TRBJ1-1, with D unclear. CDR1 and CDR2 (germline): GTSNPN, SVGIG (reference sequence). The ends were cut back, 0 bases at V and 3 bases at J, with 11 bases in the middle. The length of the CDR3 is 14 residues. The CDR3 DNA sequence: TGTGCCTGGAGTGTACGCGGGAGGCACACTGAAGCTTTCTTT. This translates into CAWSVRGRHTEAFF.

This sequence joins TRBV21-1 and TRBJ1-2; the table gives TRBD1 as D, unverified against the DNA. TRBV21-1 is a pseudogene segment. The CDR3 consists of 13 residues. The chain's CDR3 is CASSTAGTYGYTF. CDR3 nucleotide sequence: TGTGCCAGCAGCACGGCAGGTACCTATGGCTACACCTTC.

Written as DNA, the CDR3 is TGTGCCAGCAGCTTTATCCCAGGGTTAGGAGAGACCCAGTACTTC. It encodes CASSFIPGLGETQYF. The rearrangement uses TRBV5-6 and TRBJ2-5, with D possibly matching TRBD1 (5 bases). The CDR3 consists of 15 residues. CDR1 and CDR2 (germline): SGHDT, YYEEEE. With 2 bases removed from V and 4 bases from J, the gap between germline ends came to 15 bases.

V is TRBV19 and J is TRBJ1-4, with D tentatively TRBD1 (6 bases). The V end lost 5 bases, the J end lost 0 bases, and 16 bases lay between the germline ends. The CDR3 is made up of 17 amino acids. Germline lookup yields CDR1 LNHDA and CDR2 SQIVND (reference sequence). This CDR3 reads CASSRSRDTATNEKLFF. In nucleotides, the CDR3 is TGTGCCAGTAGTCGTTCCCGGGACACTGCAACTAATGAAAAACTGTTTTTT.